These 10 T cell receptor beta chains originate from one sample sequenced in a study of cytomegalovirus exposure and HLA in healthy donors. It was with 60 Vbeta and 13 Jbeta primers that the PCR ran. Method: immunoSEQ multiplex PCR; TCRdb's copy keeps in-frame clones and lacks some. The sample consists of some 120,000 clones, 65% to 80% of them appearing once. The specimen was PBMCs. Receptors originate from a human donor in good health.

This sequence joins TRBV7-3 and TRBJ2-1; D possibly corresponds to TRBD2 (5 bases). This CDR3 is built from 14 residues. V was cut by 3 bases and J by 4 bases, with 10 bases left in between. CDR1 is SGHTA and CDR2 is FQGTGA in the germline V gene. CDR3 sequence reads: CASSLDPGYNEQFF. Here the CDR3 DNA reads TGTGCCAGCAGCTTGGACCCGGGGTACAATGAGCAGTTCTTC.

This sequence joins TRBV28 and TRBJ2-7, with 7 bases fitting TRBD2. CDR1 and CDR2 (germline): MDHEN, SYDVKM. The CDR3 is 13 residues long. The V segment lost 2 bases and the J segment 6 bases; nucleotides outside the gene matches: 4. The DNA for the CDR3 is TGTGCCAGCAGTTTACGCGGGAGCTTCGAGCAGTACTTC. Its translation: CASSLRGSFEQYF.

CDR3 DNA sequence: TGCGCCAGCAGCCCGGGACACAACTCTGGAAACACCATATATTTT. This codes for CASSPGHNSGNTIYF. The gene calls are TRBV5-1 and TRBJ1-3; tentatively, D is TRBD1 (6 bases). The CDR3 runs to 15 residues. Trimming took 4 bases from V and 0 from J, leaving 11 bases between them. The V gene's germline CDR1 is SGHRS and CDR2 YFSETQ.

Concerning this clone itself: The same CDR3 can be traced to other DNA sequences in this sample. The chain is built from TRBV9 and TRBJ2-5; 10 nucleotides align to TRBD2. J gave up 4 bases and V 0 bases, and 6 bases lay outside the gene matches. CDR1 is SGDLS and CDR2 is YYNGEE in the germline V gene. The CDR3 is 16 residues long. The CDR3 sequence is CASSVAGAGGGETQYF. The CDR3 nucleotides are TGTGCCAGCAGCGTAGCAGGAGCGGGAGGGGGAGAGACCCAGTACTTC.

CDR3 sequence (DNA): TGCGCCAGCAGCTTGGTAGCGTCGACAGGGGGAGGCTACACCTTC. This sequence encodes CASSLVASTGGGYTF. The rearrangement links TRBV5-1 to TRBJ1-2, with 9 positions matching TRBD1. CDR1 is SGHRS, CDR2 YFSETQ, per germline. CDR3 length: 15 amino acids. The V gene end was trimmed by 0 bases and the J gene end by 8 bases; junction bases not matched to a gene: 8.

Points on this clone: Its ends do not fully match the called genes, so a read error is possible. The chain links TRBV7-9 to TRBJ2-1, with 7 bases that match TRBD2. Germline CDR1 reads SEHNR; CDR2 reads FQNEAQ (reference sequence). This CDR3 has 15 residues. CDR3 loop: CSSSLTGGGYNEQFF. DNA for the CDR3: TGTTCCAGCAGCTTAACGGGAGGAGGCTACAATGAGCAGTTCTTC.

V gene TRBV7-8 combines with J gene TRBJ1-5; 8 bases fit TRBD1. The junction had 9 bases not matched to a gene; V was cut back by 5 bases and J by 6 bases. This CDR3 comprises 15 residues. From germline, CDR1 is SGHVS and CDR2 FQNEAQ. CDR3 loop: CASSQLGQGGQPQHF. CDR3 sequence (DNA): TGTGCCAGCAGCCAACTTGGACAGGGAGGTCAGCCCCAGCATTTT.

The V gene is TRBV4-1, the J gene TRBJ2-1; TRBD2 aligns across 7 bases. This CDR3 contains 16 residues. Losses at the gene ends were 3 bases for V and 7 bases for J; bases not matched to a gene: 12. The germline CDR1 and CDR2 sequences are MGHRA and YSYEKL. The DNA for the CDR3 is TGCGCCAGCAGCCAGCCCTTTGGGGGGGGGAGGAATGAGCAGTTCTTC. Translation gives CASSQPFGGGRNEQFF.

This sequence joins TRBV9 and TRBJ1-1, with D unclear. The CDR3 is 15 residues long. Germline assignment: CDR1 SGDLS and CDR2 YYNGEE. The V end was cut by 4 bases, the J end by 1 base, with 14 bases between. Written as DNA, the CDR3 is TGTGCCAGCAGCTCCGAGGTGTTGGCGAACACTGAAGCTTTCTTT. Protein product: CASSSEVLANTEAFF. The variable domain in full, with the rest retrieved from reference TRBV9 and TRBJ1-1, is DSGVTQTPKHLITATGQRVTLRCSPRSGDLSVYWYQQSLDQGLQFLIQYYNGEERAKGNILERFSAQQFPDLHSELNLSSLELGDSALYFCASSSEVLANTEAFFGQGTRLTVV.

The rearrangement links TRBV9 to TRBJ2-1, with a weak D call TRBD2 (6 bases). The germline CDR1 and CDR2 sequences are SGDLS and YYNGEE. The CDR3 extends over 14 amino acids. The V end lost 3 bases, the J end lost 9 bases, and 16 bases lay between the germline ends. CDR3 sequence (DNA): TGTGCCAGCAGCGCGTGGGACTCCCAGAGTGAGCAGTTCTTC. It encodes CASSAWDSQSEQFF.